This T cell receptor (beta chain) was found in a study of cytomegalovirus exposure and HLA in healthy donors. 60 Vbeta and 13 Jbeta primers were used in PCR. Repertoires were generated with immunoSEQ multiplex PCR, while TCRdb's copy carries only in-frame clones and drops some. The sample includes about 150,000 clones, over 60% of them seen just once. Germline-derived CDR1 and CDR2 are SNHLY and FYNNEI. Germline trimming cut 4 bases from V and 0 bases from J; bases unmatched to any gene: 5. The CDR3 length is 15 residues. The receptor comes from a man aged 35 to 55 in good health and CMV-seronegative. The source material was PBMCs. This chain joins TRBV2 and TRBJ1-1, with 7 bases lining up with TRBD1. The CDR3 DNA reads as TGTGCCAGCAGTGTCATAGGACAGGTGAACACTGAAGCTTTCTTT. Translating it yields CASSVIGQVNTEAFF.